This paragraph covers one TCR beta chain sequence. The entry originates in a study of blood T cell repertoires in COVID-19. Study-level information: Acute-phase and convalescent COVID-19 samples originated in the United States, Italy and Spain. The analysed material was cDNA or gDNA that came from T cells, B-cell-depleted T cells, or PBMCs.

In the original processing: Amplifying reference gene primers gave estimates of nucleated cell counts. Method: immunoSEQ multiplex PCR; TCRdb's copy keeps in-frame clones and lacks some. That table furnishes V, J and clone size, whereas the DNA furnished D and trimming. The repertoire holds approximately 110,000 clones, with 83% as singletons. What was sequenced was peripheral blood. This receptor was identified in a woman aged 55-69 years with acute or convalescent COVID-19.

In DNA form, the CDR3 reads TGTGCCAGCAGCCTCCAGGGCTCTGGGGCCAACGTCCTGACTTTC. This gives the protein CASSLQGSGANVLTF. The chain joins TRBV3-1 (or the pseudogene TRBV3-2) to TRBJ2-6; D is perhaps TRBD1 (5 bases). Germline V CDR1 and CDR2: LGHDT, YNNKEL (reference sequence). The CDR3 length is 15 residues. The ends were cut back, 4 bases at V and 0 bases at J, with 7 bases in the middle.